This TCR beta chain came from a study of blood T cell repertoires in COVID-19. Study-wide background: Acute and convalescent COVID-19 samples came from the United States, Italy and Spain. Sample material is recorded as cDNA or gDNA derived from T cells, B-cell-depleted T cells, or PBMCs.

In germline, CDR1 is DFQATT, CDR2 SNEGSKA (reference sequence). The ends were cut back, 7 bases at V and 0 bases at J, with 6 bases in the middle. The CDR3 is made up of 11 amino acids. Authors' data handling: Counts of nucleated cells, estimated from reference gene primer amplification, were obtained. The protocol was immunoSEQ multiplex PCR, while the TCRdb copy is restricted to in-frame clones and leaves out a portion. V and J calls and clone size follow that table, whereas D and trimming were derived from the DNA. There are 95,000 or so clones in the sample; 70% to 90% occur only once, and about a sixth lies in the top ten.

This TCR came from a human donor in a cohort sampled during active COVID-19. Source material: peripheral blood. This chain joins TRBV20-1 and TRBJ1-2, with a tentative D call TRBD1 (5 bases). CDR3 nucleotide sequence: TGCAGTGGACAGACTAACTATGGCTACACCTTC. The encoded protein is CSGQTNYGYTF.